This T cell receptor beta chain was sequenced in a study of control samples from healthy donors and cancer patients. V was cut by 2 bases and J by 1 base, with 6 bases left in between. The CDR3 totals 13 residues. Germline values: CDR1 SGDLS, CDR2 YYNGEE. Assay used: immunoSEQ multiplex PCR; TCRdb lists only in-frame clones, some missing. The profile shows about 120,000 clones, approximately 90% of them singletons. V and J are TRBV9 and TRBJ1-1, with D unresolved. This clonotype was obtained from a woman aged 50 to 60 with colorectal cancer. Source material: PBMCs. CDR3 residues: CASSVFRNTEAFF. In DNA, the CDR3 is TGTGCCAGCAGCGTGTTCCGGAACACTGAAGCTTTCTTT.